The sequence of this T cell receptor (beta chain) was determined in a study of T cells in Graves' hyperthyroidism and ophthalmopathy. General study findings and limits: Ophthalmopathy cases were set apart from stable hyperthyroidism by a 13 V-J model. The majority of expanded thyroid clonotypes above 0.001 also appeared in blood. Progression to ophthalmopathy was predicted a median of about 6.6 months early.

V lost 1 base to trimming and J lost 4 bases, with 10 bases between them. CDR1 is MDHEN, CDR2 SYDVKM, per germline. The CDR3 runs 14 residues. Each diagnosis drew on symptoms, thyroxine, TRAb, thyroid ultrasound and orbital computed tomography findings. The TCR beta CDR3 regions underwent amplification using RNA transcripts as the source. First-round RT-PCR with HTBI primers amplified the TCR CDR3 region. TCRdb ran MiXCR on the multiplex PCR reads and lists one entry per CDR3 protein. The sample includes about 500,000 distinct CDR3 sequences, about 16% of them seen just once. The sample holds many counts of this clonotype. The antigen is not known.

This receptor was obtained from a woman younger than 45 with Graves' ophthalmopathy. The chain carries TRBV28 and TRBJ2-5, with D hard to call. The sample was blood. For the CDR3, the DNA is TGTGCCAGCAGTTTATATAGGAAGCGAGAGACCCAGTACTTC. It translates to CASSLYRKRETQYF.